This TCR beta chain was documented in a study of blood T cell repertoires in COVID-19. The overall study: Acute and convalescent COVID-19 samples came from the United States, Italy and Spain. From T cells, B-cell-depleted T cells, or PBMCs came the material, which was cDNA or gDNA.

Per the authors' pipeline: The authors estimated nucleated cell counts from reference gene primer amplification. Using immunoSEQ multiplex PCR, the repertoire was profiled, and TCRdb retains in-frame clones only, with some absent. V and J calls plus clone size are reproduced from that table; the DNA served to infer D and trimming. The sample carries 110,000 to 150,000 clones, about 80% recorded once. Individuals drawn from 20 to 30 US areas were about 18 to 95 years old. From germline, CDR1 is GTSNPN and CDR2 SVGIG (reference sequence). This CDR3 is 15 amino acids long. With 4 bases removed from V and 3 bases from J, the gap between germline ends came to 16 bases.

The sequence was obtained from a woman in her late teens or twenties who had been exposed to COVID-19. The rearrangement links TRBV30 to TRBJ2-1; D might be TRBD2 (6 bases). Input material: PBMCs or T cells enriched from blood (not recorded which). The CDR3 here is CAWNRLAGLYNEQFF. The DNA of the CDR3 is TGTGCCTGGAACCGCCTCGCGGGGCTCTACAATGAGCAGTTCTTC.